Listed here is a single T cell receptor (beta chain). The antigen remains undetermined. Data came from immunoSEQ multiplex PCR; TCRdb stores just in-frame clones and leaves some out. In the table there are around 2,500 clones, about 40% of which are singletons. The data were taken from a study of immune evolution from preneoplasia to lung adenocarcinoma. Between about 2014 and 2018, patients underwent resection in Japan or China. Histologic diagnosis was independently verified by two lung pathologists. Findings and limits, study-wide: Later-stage lesions seemingly showed higher T cell density and diversity than normal lung. Top clone frequencies peaked in normal lung, apparently declining through invasive adenocarcinoma.

CDR1 and CDR2 from the germline V gene are LNHDA and SQIVND (reference sequence). Trimming removed 4 bases at V and 4 bases at J, with 17 bases between. The CDR3 is 16 residues long. The sample comprised FFPE adjacent normal lung tissue. The receptor's source is a person aged 60-80 years with lung adenocarcinoma. This chain links TRBV19 with TRBJ2-1; perhaps TRBD2 as D (7 bases). The CDR3: CASSRRGGSGYNEQFF. DNA of the CDR3: TGTGCCAGTAGTAGGAGGGGGGGCTCGGGGTACAATGAGCAGTTCTTC.